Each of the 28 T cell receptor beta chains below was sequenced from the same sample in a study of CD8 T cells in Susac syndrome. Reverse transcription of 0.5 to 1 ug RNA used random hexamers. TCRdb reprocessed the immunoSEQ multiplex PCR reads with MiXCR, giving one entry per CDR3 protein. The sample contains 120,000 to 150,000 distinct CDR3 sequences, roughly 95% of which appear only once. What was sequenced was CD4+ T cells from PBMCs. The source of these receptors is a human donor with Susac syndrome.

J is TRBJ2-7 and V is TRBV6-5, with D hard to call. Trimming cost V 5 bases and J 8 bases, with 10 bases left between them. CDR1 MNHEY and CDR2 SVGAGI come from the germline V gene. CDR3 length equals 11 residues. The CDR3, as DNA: TGTGCCAGCAGTGCCCCGGGCAAGCAGTACTTC. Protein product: CASSAPGKQYF.

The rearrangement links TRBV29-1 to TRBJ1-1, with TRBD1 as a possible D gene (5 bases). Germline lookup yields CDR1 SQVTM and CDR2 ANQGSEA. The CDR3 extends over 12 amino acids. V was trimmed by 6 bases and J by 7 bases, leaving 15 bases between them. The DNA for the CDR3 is TGCAGCGTCCTGACAGATCTGGGTGAAGCTTTCTTT. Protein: CSVLTDLGEAFF.

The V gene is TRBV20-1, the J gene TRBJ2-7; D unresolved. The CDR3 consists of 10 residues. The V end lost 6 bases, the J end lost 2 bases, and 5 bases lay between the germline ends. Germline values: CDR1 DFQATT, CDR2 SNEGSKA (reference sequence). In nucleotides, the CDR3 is TGCAGTGCGACCCCCTACGAGCAGTACTTC. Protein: CSATPYEQYF.

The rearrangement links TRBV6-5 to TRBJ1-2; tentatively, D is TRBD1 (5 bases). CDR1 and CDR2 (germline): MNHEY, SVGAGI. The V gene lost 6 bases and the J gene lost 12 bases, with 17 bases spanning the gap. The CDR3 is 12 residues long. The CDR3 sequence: CASRASQGPHTF. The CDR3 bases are TGTGCCAGCAGGGCTTCTCAGGGTCCCCACACCTTC.

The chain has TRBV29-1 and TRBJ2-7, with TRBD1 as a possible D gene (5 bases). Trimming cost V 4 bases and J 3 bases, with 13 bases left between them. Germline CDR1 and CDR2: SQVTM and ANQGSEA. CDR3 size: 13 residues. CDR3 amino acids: CSVAMGLNYEQYF. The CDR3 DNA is TGCAGCGTTGCGATGGGGCTTAACTACGAGCAGTACTTC.

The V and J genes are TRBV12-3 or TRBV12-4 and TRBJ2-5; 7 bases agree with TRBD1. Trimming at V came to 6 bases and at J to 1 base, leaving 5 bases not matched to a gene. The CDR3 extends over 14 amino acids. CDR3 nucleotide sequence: TGTGCCAGCAGGCCGACAGGGTCCCAAGAGACCCAGTACTTC. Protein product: CASRPTGSQETQYF.

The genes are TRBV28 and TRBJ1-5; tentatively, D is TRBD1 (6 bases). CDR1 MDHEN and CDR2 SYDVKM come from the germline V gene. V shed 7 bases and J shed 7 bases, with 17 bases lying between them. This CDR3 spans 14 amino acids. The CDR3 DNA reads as TGTGCCAGCACCGCAACAGGGCAACGGCAGCCCCAGCATTTT. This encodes CASTATGQRQPQHF.

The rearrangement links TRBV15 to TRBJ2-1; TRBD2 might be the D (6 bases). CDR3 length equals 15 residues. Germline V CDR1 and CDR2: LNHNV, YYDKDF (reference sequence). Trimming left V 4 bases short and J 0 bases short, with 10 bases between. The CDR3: CATSNRESSYNEQFF. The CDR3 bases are TGTGCCACCAGCAACCGGGAGAGCTCCTACAATGAGCAGTTCTTC. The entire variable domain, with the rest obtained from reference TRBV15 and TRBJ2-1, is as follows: DAMVIQNPRYQVTQFGKPVTLSCSQTLNHNVMYWYQQKSSQAPKLLFHYYDKDFNNEADTPDNFQSRRPNTSFCFLDIRSPGLGDTAMYLCATSNRESSYNEQFFGPGTRLTVL.

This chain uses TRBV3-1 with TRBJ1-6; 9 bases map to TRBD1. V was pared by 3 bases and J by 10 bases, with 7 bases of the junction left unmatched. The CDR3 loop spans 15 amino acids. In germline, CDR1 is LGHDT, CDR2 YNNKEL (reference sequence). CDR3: CASSQGTGKGSPLHF. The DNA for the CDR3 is TGTGCCAGCAGCCAGGGGACAGGGAAGGGCTCACCCCTCCACTTT.

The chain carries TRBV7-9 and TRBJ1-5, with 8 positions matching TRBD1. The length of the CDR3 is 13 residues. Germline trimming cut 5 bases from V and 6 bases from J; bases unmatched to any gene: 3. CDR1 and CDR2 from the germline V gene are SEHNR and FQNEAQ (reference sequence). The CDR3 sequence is CASSLTGAQPQHF. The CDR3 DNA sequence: TGTGCCAGCAGCCTGACAGGGGCTCAGCCCCAGCATTTT.

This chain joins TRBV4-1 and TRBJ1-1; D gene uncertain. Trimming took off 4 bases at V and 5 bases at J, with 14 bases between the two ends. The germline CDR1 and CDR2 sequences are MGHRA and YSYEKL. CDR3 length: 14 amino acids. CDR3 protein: CASSPPQYGTEAFF. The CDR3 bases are TGCGCCAGCAGCCCCCCACAGTATGGGACTGAAGCTTTCTTT.

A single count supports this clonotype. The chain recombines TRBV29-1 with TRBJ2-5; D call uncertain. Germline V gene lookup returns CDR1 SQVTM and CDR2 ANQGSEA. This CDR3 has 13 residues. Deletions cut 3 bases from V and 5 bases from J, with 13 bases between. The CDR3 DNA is TGCAGCGTTGAGGCAGGCCGGCGGGAGACCCAGTACTTC. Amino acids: CSVEAGRRETQYF.

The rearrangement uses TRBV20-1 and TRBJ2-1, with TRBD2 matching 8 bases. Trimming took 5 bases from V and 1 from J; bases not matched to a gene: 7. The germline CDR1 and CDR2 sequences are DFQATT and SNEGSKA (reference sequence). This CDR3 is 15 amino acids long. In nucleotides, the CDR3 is TGCAGTGCTGGCCCAGCGGGAGTTTCCTACAATGAGCAGTTCTTC. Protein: CSAGPAGVSYNEQFF.

In DNA form, the CDR3 reads TGCGCCAGCAGCTTGGCCCAGGGTAACAATTCACCCCTCCACTTT. Its protein product is CASSLAQGNNSPLHF. This chain uses TRBV5-1 with TRBJ1-6; a possible D gene is TRBD1 (5 bases). CDR3 length: 15 amino acids. Looked up from germline, CDR1 is SGHRS and CDR2 is YFSETQ. Trimming stripped 0 bases from V and 7 bases from J, with 11 bases between.

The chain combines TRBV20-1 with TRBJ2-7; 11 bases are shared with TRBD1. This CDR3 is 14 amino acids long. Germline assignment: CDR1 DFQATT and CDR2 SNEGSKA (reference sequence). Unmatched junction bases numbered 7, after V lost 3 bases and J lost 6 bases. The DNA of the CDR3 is TGCAGTGCTAGGGCCGGGACAGGGGGACGCGAGCAGTACTTC. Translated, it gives CSARAGTGGREQYF.

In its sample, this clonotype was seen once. In nucleotides, the CDR3 is TGCAGCGCCGACCTCGGGGATACGCAGTATTTT. This sequence encodes CSADLGDTQYF. V is TRBV29-1 and J is TRBJ2-3; D uncertain. In germline, CDR1 is SQVTM, CDR2 ANQGSEA. The CDR3 loop spans 11 amino acids. V dropped 7 bases and J dropped 6 bases, with 11 bases sitting between them.

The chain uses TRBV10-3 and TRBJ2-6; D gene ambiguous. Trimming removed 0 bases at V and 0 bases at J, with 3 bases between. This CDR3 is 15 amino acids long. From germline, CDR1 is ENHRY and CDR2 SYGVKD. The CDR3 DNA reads TGTGCCATCAGTGAGTCGAGCTCTGGGGCCAACGTCCTGACTTTC. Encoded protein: CAISESSSGANVLTF.

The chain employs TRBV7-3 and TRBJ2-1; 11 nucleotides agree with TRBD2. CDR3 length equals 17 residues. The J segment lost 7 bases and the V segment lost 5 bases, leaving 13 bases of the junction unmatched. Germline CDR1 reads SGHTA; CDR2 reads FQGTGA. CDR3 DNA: TGTGCCAGCAGCCATACCACCGGGACTAGCGGAACAAATGAGCAGTTCTTC. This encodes CASSHTTGTSGTNEQFF.

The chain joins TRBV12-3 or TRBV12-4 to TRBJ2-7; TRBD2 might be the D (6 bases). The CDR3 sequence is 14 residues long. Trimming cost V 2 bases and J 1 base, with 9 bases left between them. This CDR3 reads CASSLSGGSYEQYF. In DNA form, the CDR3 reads TGTGCCAGCAGTTTAAGTGGGGGGTCCTACGAGCAGTACTTC.

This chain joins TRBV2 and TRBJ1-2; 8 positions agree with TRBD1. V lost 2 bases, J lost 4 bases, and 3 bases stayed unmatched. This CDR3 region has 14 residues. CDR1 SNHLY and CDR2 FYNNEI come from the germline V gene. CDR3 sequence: CASSERDRSYGYTF. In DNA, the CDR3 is TGTGCCAGCAGTGAACGGGACAGGAGCTATGGCTACACCTTC.

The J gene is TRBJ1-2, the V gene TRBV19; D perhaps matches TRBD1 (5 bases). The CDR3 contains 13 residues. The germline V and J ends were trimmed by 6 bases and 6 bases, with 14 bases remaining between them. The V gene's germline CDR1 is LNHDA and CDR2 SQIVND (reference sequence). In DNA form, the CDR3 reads TGTGCCAGTAGGGCGGGGCCTATCGATGGCTACACCTTC. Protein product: CASRAGPIDGYTF.

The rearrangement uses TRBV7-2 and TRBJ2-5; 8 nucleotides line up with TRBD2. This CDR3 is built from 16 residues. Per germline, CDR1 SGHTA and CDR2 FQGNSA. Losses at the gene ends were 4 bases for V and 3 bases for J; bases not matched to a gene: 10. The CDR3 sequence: CASSSPGAGGEETQYF. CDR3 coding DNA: TGTGCCAGCAGCTCACCGGGGGCGGGAGGAGAAGAGACCCAGTACTTC.

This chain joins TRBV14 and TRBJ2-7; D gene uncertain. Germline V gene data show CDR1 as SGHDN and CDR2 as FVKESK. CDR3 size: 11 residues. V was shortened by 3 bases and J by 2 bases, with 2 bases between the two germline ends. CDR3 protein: CASSHAYEQYF. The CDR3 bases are TGTGCCAGCAGCCACGCCTACGAGCAGTACTTC.

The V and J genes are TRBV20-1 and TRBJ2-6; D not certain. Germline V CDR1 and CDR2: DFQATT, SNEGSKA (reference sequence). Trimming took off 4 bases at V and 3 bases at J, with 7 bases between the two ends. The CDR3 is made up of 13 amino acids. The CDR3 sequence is CSAKVDGANVLTF. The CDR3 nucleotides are TGCAGTGCTAAAGTTGATGGGGCCAACGTCCTGACTTTC.

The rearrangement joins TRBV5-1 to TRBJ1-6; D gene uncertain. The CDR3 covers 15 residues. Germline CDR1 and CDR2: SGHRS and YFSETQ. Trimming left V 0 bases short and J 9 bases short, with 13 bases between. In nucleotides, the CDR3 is TGCGCCAGCAGCTTGGGGGGATATTGGAGTTCACCCCTCCACTTT. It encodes CASSLGGYWSSPLHF.

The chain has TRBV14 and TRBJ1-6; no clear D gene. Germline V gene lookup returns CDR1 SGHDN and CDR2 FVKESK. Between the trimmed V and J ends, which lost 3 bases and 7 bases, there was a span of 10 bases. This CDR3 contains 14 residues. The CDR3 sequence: CASSQAFGNSPLHF. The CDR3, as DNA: TGTGCCAGCAGCCAGGCCTTTGGGAATTCACCCCTCCACTTT.

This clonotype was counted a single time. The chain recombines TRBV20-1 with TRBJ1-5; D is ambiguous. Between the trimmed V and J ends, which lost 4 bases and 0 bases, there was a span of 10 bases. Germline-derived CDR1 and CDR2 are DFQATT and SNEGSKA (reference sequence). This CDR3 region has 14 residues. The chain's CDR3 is CSATQRYSNQPQHF. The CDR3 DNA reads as TGCAGTGCTACCCAGCGATATAGCAATCAGCCCCAGCATTTT.

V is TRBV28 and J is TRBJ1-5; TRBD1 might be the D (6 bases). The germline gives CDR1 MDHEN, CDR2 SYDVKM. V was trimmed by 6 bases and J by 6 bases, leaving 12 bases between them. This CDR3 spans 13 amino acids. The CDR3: CASSRWGPQPQHF. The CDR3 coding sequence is TGTGCCAGCAGCCGGTGGGGGCCTCAGCCCCAGCATTTT. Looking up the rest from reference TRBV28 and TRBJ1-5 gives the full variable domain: DVKVTQSSRYLVKRTGEKVFLECVQDMDHENMFWYRQDPGLGLRLIYFSYDVKMKEKGDIPEGYSVSREKKERFSLILESASTNQTSMYLCASSRWGPQPQHFGDGTRLSIL.